These 5 T cell receptor beta chains were all obtained from the same sample, sequenced in a study of cytomegalovirus exposure and HLA in healthy donors. Clones were read by immunoSEQ multiplex PCR, and TCRdb kept only the in-frame ones, dropping some. The table lists over 150,000 clones, approximately 89% of them singletons. The source material was PBMCs. These receptors were obtained from a young man in good health and CMV-seropositive.

This chain connects TRBV11-2 to TRBJ2-5; D perhaps matches TRBD2 (6 bases). The CDR3 has 14 amino acids. V was cut by 5 bases and J by 5 bases, with 15 bases left in between. From germline, CDR1 is SGHAT and CDR2 FQNNGV. The CDR3 loop is CASSRAGYGETQYF. The CDR3, as DNA: TGTGCCAGCAGCCGGGCGGGATACGGTGAGACCCAGTACTTC.

This clone was counted a single time. The V gene is TRBV20-1, the J gene TRBJ2-3; D unclear. The V and J ends lost 8 bases and 14 bases respectively, with 11 bases between them. The CDR3 runs 8 residues. The V gene's germline CDR1 is DFQATT and CDR2 SNEGSKA (reference sequence). CDR3 DNA sequence: TGCAGTCCCCGAGGAGTGTATTTT. Its protein product is CSPRGVYF.

The chain links TRBV10-3 to TRBJ2-3; no clear D. The CDR3 loop spans 11 amino acids. Trimming took off 6 bases at V and 1 base at J, with 2 bases between the two ends. Germline lookup yields CDR1 ENHRY and CDR2 SYGVKD. The CDR3, as DNA: TGTGCCATCAGCGGCACAGATACGCAGTATTTT. It encodes CAISGTDTQYF.

The chain employs TRBV7-8 and TRBJ2-1; perhaps TRBD2 as D (5 bases). The ends were cut back, 3 bases at V and 4 bases at J, with 19 bases in the middle. CDR1 and CDR2 (germline): SGHVS, FQNEAQ. The CDR3 consists of 17 residues. CDR3 in amino acids: CASSLGDRSGLYNEQFF. The DNA for the CDR3 is TGTGCCAGCAGCTTGGGCGATCGGAGCGGCCTTTACAATGAGCAGTTCTTC.

The rearrangement uses TRBV5-1 and TRBJ2-7, with TRBD2 matching over 10 bases. With 3 bases clipped from V and 2 bases from J, the junction kept 8 bases outside the gene matches. This CDR3 contains 16 residues. CDR1 is SGHRS, CDR2 YFSETQ, per germline. The CDR3 DNA reads as TGCGCCAGCAGCTATCTTTGGCTAGCGGGAGCCTACGAGCAGTACTTC. Translation gives CASSYLWLAGAYEQYF.